This T cell receptor (beta chain) is from a study of blood T cell repertoires in COVID-19. Overall study: Donors in the United States, Italy and Spain gave samples during acute or convalescent COVID-19. PBMCs, B-cell-depleted T cells, or T cells were the source of the cDNA or gDNA that made up the material.

Original processing notes: Amplification of reference gene primers was used by the study to estimate nucleated cell counts. Profiled with immunoSEQ multiplex PCR; TCRdb holds only in-frame clones, not every one. That table furnishes V, J and clone size, whereas the DNA furnished D and trimming. The sample lists roughly 150,000 clones; under 90% were seen once. From germline, CDR1 is SNHLY and CDR2 FYNNEI. Germline trimming cut 10 bases from V and 7 bases from J; bases unmatched to any gene: 13. CDR3 length equals 14 residues. Sequencing was performed on peripheral blood. The clonotype originates from a woman aged 80 or older with active or convalescent COVID-19. The chain recombines TRBV2 with TRBJ1-1; 9 bases agree with TRBD1. The CDR3 DNA follows: TGTGCCACCTCCGGGACAGGGATAGTTGATGAAGCTTTCTTT. Residues: CATSGTGIVDEAFF. Supplemented by reference TRBV2 and TRBJ1-1, the full variable domain reads EPEVTQTPSHQVTQMGQEVILRCVPISNHLYFYWYRQILGQKVEFLVSFYNNEISEKSEIFDDQFSVERPDGSNFTLKIRSTKLEDSAMYFCATSGTGIVDEAFFGQGTRLTVV.